This T cell receptor (beta chain) was documented in a study of vaccination and CD4 T cells after COVID-19. Across the study: The post-COVID samples were taken a median about 15 weeks after diagnosis, anywhere from 35 to 161.

Treatment given: approximately 9-day PBMC culture with coronavirus spike peptide pools or control peptides (ViraFEST assay). Antigen-specific T cell expansion with peptide pools preceded TCR sequencing in the ViraFEST approach. Germline V CDR1 and CDR2: SGHRS, YFSETQ. The CDR3 runs 13 residues. V lost 4 bases and J 3 bases, leaving 8 bases between the germline ends. To note about this clonotype: Its target is unknown.

Sequencing of the DNA from cultured CD4+ T cells was carried out with the Oncomine TCR Beta short-read assay. TCRdb reanalysed the PCR reads using MiXCR and keeps one entry per CDR3 protein. The sample lists tens of thousands of distinct CDR3 sequences; roughly 52% were seen once. The TCR was taken from a human donor who had recovered from COVID-19. Sequencing used CD4+ T cells from blood, cultured in vitro. The genes are TRBV5-1 and TRBJ1-3; the D is unclear. This CDR3 reads CASSPGGGNTIYF. CDR3 nucleotides: TGCGCCAGCAGCCCGGGAGGTGGAAACACCATATATTTT.